Listed here are 18 T cell receptor beta chains from one sample, sequenced in a study of blood T cell repertoires in COVID-19. Method: immunoSEQ multiplex PCR; TCRdb's copy keeps in-frame clones and lacks some. The data contain 150,000 to 200,000 clones, 80% to 85% of them singletons. Sequenced: PBMCs or T cells enriched from blood (not recorded which). The receptor source for this set is a woman aged 55 to 70 who had recovered from COVID-19.

The chain has TRBV7-9 and TRBJ2-3, with D unresolved. V was pared by 1 base and J by 4 bases, with 9 bases between. CDR1 SEHNR and CDR2 FQNEAQ come from the germline V gene (reference sequence). CDR3 length: 14 residues. The chain's CDR3 is CASSLVNRADTQYF. The CDR3 DNA reads as TGTGCCAGCAGCTTAGTAAACCGGGCAGATACGCAGTATTTT.

The chain links TRBV7-9 to TRBJ1-2, with unresolved D. V lost 4 bases to trimming and J lost 7 bases, with 13 bases between them. The germline V gene has CDR1 SEHNR and CDR2 FQNEAQ (reference sequence). The CDR3 consists of 13 residues. CDR3 DNA sequence: TGTGCCAGCAGCTCCATCGTTGTTAGTGGCTACACCTTC. It codes for CASSSIVVSGYTF.

The J gene is TRBJ2-1, the V gene TRBV19, with 12 bases lining up with TRBD2. The CDR3 runs to 18 residues. The V and J ends lost 3 bases and 3 bases, in that order; junction bases with no gene match: 9. Germline CDR1 and CDR2: LNHDA and SQIVND (reference sequence). The CDR3 sequence: CASSIPITSGGNYNEQFF. The CDR3 DNA follows: TGTGCCAGTAGTATTCCGATTACTAGCGGGGGGAACTACAATGAGCAGTTCTTC. Together with reference TRBV19 and TRBJ2-1, the CDR3 gives the full variable domain: DGGITQSPKYLFRKEGQNVTLSCEQNLNHDAMYWYRQDPGQGLRLIYYSQIVNDFQKGDIAEGYSVSREKKESFPLTVTSAQKNPTAFYLCASSIPITSGGNYNEQFFGPGTRLTVL.

This chain connects TRBV19 to TRBJ1-1; D may be TRBD1 (6 bases). The CDR3 runs 14 residues. Germline loops: CDR1 LNHDA, CDR2 SQIVND (reference sequence). The germline V and J ends were trimmed by 7 bases and 4 bases, with 16 bases remaining between them. CDR3: CASTQGGFGTEAFF. CDR3 bases: TGTGCCAGTACCCAAGGGGGTTTTGGCACTGAAGCTTTCTTT.

This clone was counted a single time. J is TRBJ2-1 and V is TRBV30; D is perhaps TRBD1 (6 bases). Trimming removed 8 bases from V and 6 bases from J, with 14 bases in between. The CDR3 runs 12 residues. Germline lookup yields CDR1 GTSNPN and CDR2 SVGIG (reference sequence). The CDR3 protein is CAGGHRVNEQFF. In nucleotides, the CDR3 is TGTGCCGGCGGCCACAGGGTCAATGAGCAGTTCTTC.

The chain couples TRBV2 to TRBJ1-4; 9 positions agree with TRBD1. Per germline, CDR1 SNHLY and CDR2 FYNNEI. This CDR3 has 14 residues. V shed 4 bases and J 8 bases; nucleotides not matched to a gene: 5. CDR3 sequence reads: CASSVVTGGEKLFF. CDR3 nucleotides: TGTGCCAGCAGTGTAGTGACAGGGGGAGAAAAACTGTTTTTT.

The chain uses TRBV6-5 and TRBJ2-7; TRBD2 agrees at 10 bases. Germline assignment: CDR1 MNHEY and CDR2 SVGAGI. CDR3 length: 14 residues. The J segment lost 2 bases and the V segment lost 7 bases, leaving 5 bases of the junction unmatched. The CDR3 is CASTPSGSAYEQYF. CDR3 nucleotides: TGTGCCAGCACACCTAGCGGGAGCGCCTACGAGCAGTACTTC.

This sequence joins TRBV3-1 (or the pseudogene TRBV3-2) and TRBJ1-3; D unclear. Germline assignment: CDR1 LGHDT and CDR2 YNNKEL (reference sequence). Trimming removed 0 bases at V and 0 bases at J, with 6 bases between. The CDR3 runs to 15 residues. The CDR3 loop reads CASSQEYNSGNTIYF. DNA for the CDR3: TGTGCCAGCAGCCAAGAATACAACTCTGGAAACACCATATATTTT.

There are a few counts of this clone. The chain employs TRBV30 and TRBJ2-5; weak D call: TRBD2 (6 bases). The CDR3 loop spans 13 amino acids. In germline, CDR1 is GTSNPN, CDR2 SVGIG (reference sequence). Trimming cost V 3 bases and J 4 bases, with 12 bases left between them. The CDR3 protein is CAWSQLAGETQYF. The CDR3 region has the DNA TGTGCCTGGAGCCAACTAGCTGGAGAGACCCAGTACTTC.

This chain links TRBV18 with TRBJ2-5; D remains ambiguous. CDR1 and CDR2 (germline): KGHSH, LQKENI. The CDR3 consists of 14 residues. Trimming took 1 base from V and 2 from J, leaving 8 bases between them. CDR3 residues: CASSPRGSQETQYF. In DNA, the CDR3 is TGTGCCAGCTCACCACGAGGCAGTCAAGAGACCCAGTACTTC.

Remarks on this clone: Different DNA sequences within this sample yield the same CDR3. The rearrangement joins TRBV3-1 (or the pseudogene TRBV3-2) to TRBJ1-1; D is perhaps TRBD1 (6 bases). This CDR3 comprises 14 residues. Germline V gene lookup returns CDR1 LGHDT and CDR2 YNNKEL (reference sequence). V lost 3 bases and J lost 2, with 10 bases in between. The CDR3 nucleotides read TGTGCCAGCAGCCAGGGGGCCGGTAACACTGAAGCTTTCTTT. Amino acids: CASSQGAGNTEAFF.

V and J are TRBV14 and TRBJ2-6; TRBD1 matches 7 bases. The germline gives CDR1 SGHDN, CDR2 FVKESK. V shed 2 bases and J 6 bases; nucleotides not matched to a gene: 7. The CDR3 is 16 residues long. CDR3 sequence: CASSQTTGTEANVLTF. The CDR3 DNA sequence: TGTGCCAGCAGCCAAACAACCGGGACAGAGGCCAACGTCCTGACTTTC.

The chain couples TRBV6-1 to TRBJ1-6, with TRBD1 matching 7 bases. The CDR3 consists of 15 residues. Germline CDR1 and CDR2: MNHNS and SASEGT. Trimming removed 0 bases from V and 9 bases from J; junction bases left unmatched: 5. CDR3 bases: TGTGCCAGCAGTGAAGCGAACAGGGGATTTTCACCCCTCCACTTT. Translating gives CASSEANRGFSPLHF.

The chain employs TRBV19 and TRBJ1-1, with TRBD1 matching 7 bases. The CDR3 consists of 17 residues. V gave up 1 base and J gave up 0 bases; unmatched junction bases: 8. Germline lookup yields CDR1 LNHDA and CDR2 SQIVND (reference sequence). The CDR3, as DNA: TGTGCCAGTAGTATAGCCGGGGCCAGGGGGGTGAACACTGAAGCTTTCTTT. Amino acids: CASSIAGARGVNTEAFF.

This clone has only a few counts. This chain uses TRBV24-1 with TRBJ2-1; the match to TRBD1 covers 7 bases. CDR1 KGHDR and CDR2 SFDVKD come from the germline V gene. The CDR3 has 13 residues. With 4 bases clipped from V and 7 bases from J, the junction kept 3 bases outside the gene matches. This CDR3 is CATSDDRVNEQFF. The CDR3 DNA follows: TGTGCCACCAGTGACGACAGGGTAAATGAGCAGTTCTTC.

The chain joins TRBV10-3 to TRBJ2-3, with D unclear. The CDR3 consists of 14 residues. Germline V gene lookup returns CDR1 ENHRY and CDR2 SYGVKD. V lost 3 bases, J lost 0 bases, and 7 bases lay in between. The CDR3 reads CAISESLSTDTQYF. CDR3 coding DNA: TGTGCCATCAGTGAATCTCTTAGCACAGATACGCAGTATTTT.

The rearrangement joins TRBV3-1 (or the pseudogene TRBV3-2) to TRBJ2-1; 7 positions agree with TRBD2. The V gene's germline CDR1 is LGHDT and CDR2 YNNKEL (reference sequence). V was clipped by 4 bases and J by 8 bases; unmatched bases: 14. This CDR3 region has 16 residues. The chain's CDR3 is CASSPKTSSPRDEQFF. CDR3 coding DNA: TGTGCCAGCAGCCCTAAGACTAGCAGCCCAAGGGATGAGCAGTTCTTC.

The chain uses TRBV9 and TRBJ1-1; TRBD1 aligns across 7 bases. The junction had 3 bases not matched to a gene; V was cut back by 3 bases and J by 1 base. Germline V gives CDR1 SGDLS, CDR2 YYNGEE. This CDR3 region has 14 residues. In DNA, the CDR3 is TGTGCCAGCAGCGACCAGGGGGGGAACACTGAAGCTTTCTTT. Translated, it gives CASSDQGGNTEAFF.